The entry below gives a single T cell receptor beta chain sequence along with its context. This CDR3 is 14 amino acids long. The ends were cut back, 8 bases at V and 1 base at J, with 15 bases in the middle. Per the germline V gene, CDR1 is SGDLS and CDR2 is YYNGEE. The data originate from a study of blood T cells in healthy people across ages. Then a second PCR, running roughly 7 to 11 cycles, was carried out with a sample-barcoded 5' primer and a J-beta primer mix. Each CDR3 protein is one row after TCRdb ran MiXCR on the 5' RACE reads. The sample consists of some 1.8 million distinct CDR3 sequences, about two fifths of them appearing once.

Sample: blood. V usage is TRBV9 and J usage is TRBJ1-1; possible D gene TRBD1, 6 bases. This clonotype originated in a human donor in good health. CDR3 nucleotide sequence: TGTGCCAGACGTAAACGGACAGCGAACACTGAAGCTTTCTTT. Translation gives CARRKRTANTEAFF.